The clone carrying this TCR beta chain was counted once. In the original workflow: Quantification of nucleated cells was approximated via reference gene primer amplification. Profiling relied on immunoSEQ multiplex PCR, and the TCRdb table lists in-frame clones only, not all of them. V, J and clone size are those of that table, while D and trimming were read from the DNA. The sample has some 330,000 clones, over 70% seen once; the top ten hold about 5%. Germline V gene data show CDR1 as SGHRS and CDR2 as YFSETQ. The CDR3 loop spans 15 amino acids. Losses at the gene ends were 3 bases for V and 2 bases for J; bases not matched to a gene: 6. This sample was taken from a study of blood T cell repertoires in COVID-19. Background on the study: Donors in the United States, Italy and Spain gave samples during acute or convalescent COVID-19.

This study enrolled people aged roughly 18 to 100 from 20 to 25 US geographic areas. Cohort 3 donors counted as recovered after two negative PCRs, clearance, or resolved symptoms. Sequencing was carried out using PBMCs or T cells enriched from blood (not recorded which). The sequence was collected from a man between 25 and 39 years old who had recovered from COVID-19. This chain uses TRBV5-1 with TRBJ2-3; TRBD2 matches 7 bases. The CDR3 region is CASSWTSFFTDTQYF. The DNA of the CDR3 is TGCGCCAGCAGCTGGACTAGTTTCTTCACAGATACGCAGTATTTT.